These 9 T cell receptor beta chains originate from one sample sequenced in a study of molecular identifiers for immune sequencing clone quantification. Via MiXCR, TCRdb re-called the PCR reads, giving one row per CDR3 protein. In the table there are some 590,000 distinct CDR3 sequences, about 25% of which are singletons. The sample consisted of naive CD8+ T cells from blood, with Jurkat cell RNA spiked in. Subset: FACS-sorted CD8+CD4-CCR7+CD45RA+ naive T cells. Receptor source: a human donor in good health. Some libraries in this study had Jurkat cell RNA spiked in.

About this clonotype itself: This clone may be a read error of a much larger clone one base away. CDR3 protein: CASSHSTGDTQYF. The CDR3 region has the DNA TGTGCCAGCAGTCACTCGACAGGTGATACGCAGTATTTT. This sequence joins TRBV6-5 and TRBJ2-3; a weak D match, TRBD1 (6 bases). Germline CDR1 reads MNHEY; CDR2 reads SVGAGI. The CDR3 loop spans 13 amino acids.

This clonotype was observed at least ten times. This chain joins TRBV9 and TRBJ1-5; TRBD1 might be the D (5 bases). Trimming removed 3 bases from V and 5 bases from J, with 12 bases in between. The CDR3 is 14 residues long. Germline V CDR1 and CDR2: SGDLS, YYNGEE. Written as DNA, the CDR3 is TGTGCCAGCAGCGAAACAGGTTACGATCAGCCCCAGCATTTT. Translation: CASSETGYDQPQHF.

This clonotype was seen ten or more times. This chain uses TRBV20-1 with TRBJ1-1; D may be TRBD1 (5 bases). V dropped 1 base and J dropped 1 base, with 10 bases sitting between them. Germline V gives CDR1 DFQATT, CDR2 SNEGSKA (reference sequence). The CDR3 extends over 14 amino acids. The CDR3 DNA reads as TGCAGTGCTAGAGTTGCGGGGACGAACACTGAAGCTTTCTTT. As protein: CSARVAGTNTEAFF.

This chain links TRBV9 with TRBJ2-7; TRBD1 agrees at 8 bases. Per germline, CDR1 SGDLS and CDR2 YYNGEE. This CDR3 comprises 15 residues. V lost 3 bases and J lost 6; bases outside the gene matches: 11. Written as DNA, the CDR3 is TGTGCCAGCAGCGCGCACGGGACAGGAAGTTTCGAGCAGTACTTC. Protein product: CASSAHGTGSFEQYF.

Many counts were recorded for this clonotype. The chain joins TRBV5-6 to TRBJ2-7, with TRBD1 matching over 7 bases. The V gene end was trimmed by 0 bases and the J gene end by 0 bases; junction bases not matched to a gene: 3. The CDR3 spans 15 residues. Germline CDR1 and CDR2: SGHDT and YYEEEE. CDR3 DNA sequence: TGTGCCAGCAGCTTGGGGGGGACAGACTCCTACGAGCAGTACTTC. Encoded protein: CASSLGGTDSYEQYF.

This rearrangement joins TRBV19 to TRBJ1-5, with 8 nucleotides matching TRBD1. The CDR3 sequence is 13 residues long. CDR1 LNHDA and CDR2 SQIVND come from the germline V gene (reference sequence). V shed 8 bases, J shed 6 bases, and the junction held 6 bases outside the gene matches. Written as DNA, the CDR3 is TGTGCCAGTGCCGGACAGGGACTTCAGCCCCAGCATTTT. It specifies CASAGQGLQPQHF.

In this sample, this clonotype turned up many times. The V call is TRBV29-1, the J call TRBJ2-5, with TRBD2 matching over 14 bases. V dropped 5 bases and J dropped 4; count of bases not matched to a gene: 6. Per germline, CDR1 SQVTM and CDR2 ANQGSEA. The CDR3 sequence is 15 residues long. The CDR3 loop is CSVFPGLAGVETQYF. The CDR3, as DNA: TGCAGCGTTTTCCCGGGACTAGCGGGAGTAGAGACCCAGTACTTC.

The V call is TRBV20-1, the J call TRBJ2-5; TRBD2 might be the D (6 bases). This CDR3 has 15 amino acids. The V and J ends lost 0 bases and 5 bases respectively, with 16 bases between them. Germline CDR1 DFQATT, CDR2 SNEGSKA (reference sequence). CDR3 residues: CSARDVEGNMETQYF. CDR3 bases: TGCAGTGCTAGAGATGTGGAGGGGAATATGGAGACCCAGTACTTC.

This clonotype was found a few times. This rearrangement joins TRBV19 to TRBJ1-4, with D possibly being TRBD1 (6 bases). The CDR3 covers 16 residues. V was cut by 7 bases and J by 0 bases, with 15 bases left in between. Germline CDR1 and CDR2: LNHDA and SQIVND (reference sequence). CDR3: CASNLGGRATNEKLFF. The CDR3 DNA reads TGTGCCAGTAACTTGGGGGGGCGTGCAACTAATGAAAAACTGTTTTTT.